This entry lists 5 T cell receptor beta chains sequenced from one sample in a study of cytomegalovirus exposure and HLA in healthy donors. PCR employed 60 Vbeta and 13 Jbeta primers. TCRdb keeps only in-frame clones here, not all; method: immunoSEQ multiplex PCR. The table includes more than 95,000 clones, 60% to 85% detected once. The sequenced sample consisted of PBMCs. The source is a young woman in good health and CMV-seropositive.

CDR3 loop: CAWNSRDRGSRPHPGNTIYF. The CDR3 nucleotides are TGTGCCTGGAACTCCCGGGACAGGGGAAGCCGGCCCCATCCTGGAAACACCATATATTTT. The chain combines TRBV30 with TRBJ1-3; 10 bases are shared with TRBD1. The CDR3 runs to 20 residues. Trimming at V came to 4 bases and at J to 2 bases, leaving 20 bases not matched to a gene. The V gene's germline CDR1 is GTSNPN and CDR2 SVGIG (reference sequence).

There are a few counts of this clone. The chain links TRBV27 to TRBJ1-1; D remains ambiguous. The germline V gene encodes CDR1 MNHEY and CDR2 SMNVEV (reference sequence). CDR3 size: 14 residues. V was pared by 6 bases and J by 1 base, with 12 bases between. CDR3 bases: TGTGCCAGCAGGAGGTTCGCCCAGAACACTGAAGCTTTCTTT. Protein product: CASRRFAQNTEAFF.

V is TRBV14 and J is TRBJ2-7, with D tentatively TRBD2 (6 bases). V was clipped by 0 bases and J by 5 bases, with 14 bases between them. The CDR3 is made up of 15 amino acids. Looked up from germline, CDR1 is SGHDN and CDR2 is FVKESK. DNA for the CDR3: TGTGCCAGCAGCCAAGAAATCGGGGGTTTAAACGAGCAGTACTTC. It yields the protein CASSQEIGGLNEQYF.

This chain links TRBV5-4 with TRBJ2-3, with a weak D call TRBD1 (6 bases). The CDR3 sequence is 18 residues long. Germline CDR1 SGHNT, CDR2 YYREEE (reference sequence). Trimming left V 4 bases short and J 0 bases short, with 21 bases between. CDR3: CASSPSFVGAASTDTQYF. In DNA, the CDR3 is TGTGCCAGCAGCCCCAGTTTTGTGGGGGCGGCTAGCACAGATACGCAGTATTTT.

In this sample, this clone turned up once. The gene calls are TRBV27 and TRBJ1-2, with 8 bases aligning to TRBD1. CDR1 is MNHEY, CDR2 SMNVEV, per germline (reference sequence). With V trimmed by 6 bases and J by 3 bases, 6 bases remained unmatched. The CDR3 has 14 amino acids. Here the CDR3 reads CASRQGVEDYGYTF. In DNA form, the CDR3 reads TGTGCCAGCAGACAGGGGGTAGAGGACTATGGCTACACCTTC.